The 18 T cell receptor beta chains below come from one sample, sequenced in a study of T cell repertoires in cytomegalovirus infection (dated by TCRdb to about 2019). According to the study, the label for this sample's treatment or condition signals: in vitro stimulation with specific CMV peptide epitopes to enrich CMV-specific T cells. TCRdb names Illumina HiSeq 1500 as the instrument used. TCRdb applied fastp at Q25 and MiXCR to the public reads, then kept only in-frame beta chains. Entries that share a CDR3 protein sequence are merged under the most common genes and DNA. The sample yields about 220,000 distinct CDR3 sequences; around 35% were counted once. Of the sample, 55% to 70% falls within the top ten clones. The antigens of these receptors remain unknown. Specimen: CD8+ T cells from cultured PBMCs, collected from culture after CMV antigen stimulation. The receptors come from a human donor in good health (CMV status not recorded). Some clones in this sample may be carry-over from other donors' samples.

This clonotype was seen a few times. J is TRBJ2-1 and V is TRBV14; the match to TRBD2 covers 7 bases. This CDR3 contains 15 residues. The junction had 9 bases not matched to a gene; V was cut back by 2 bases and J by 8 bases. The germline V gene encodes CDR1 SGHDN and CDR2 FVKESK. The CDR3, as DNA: TGTGCCAGCAGCCAATTCCTAGCGGAGGGCGATGAGCAGTTCTTC. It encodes CASSQFLAEGDEQFF. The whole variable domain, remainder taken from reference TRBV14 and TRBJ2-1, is EAGVTQFPSHSVIEKGQTVTLRCDPISGHDNLYWYRRVMGKEIKFLLHFVKESKQDESGMPNNRFLAERTGGTYSTLKVQPAELEDSGVYFCASSQFLAEGDEQFFGPGTRLTVL.

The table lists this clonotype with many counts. CDR3 in amino acids: CASSSGVQGNLGSQPQHF. The CDR3, as DNA: TGTGCCAGCAGCTCTGGGGTCCAGGGGAATTTAGGTTCTCAGCCCCAGCATTTT. The J gene is TRBJ1-5, the V gene TRBV7-8; D might be TRBD1 (6 bases). CDR1 is SGHVS, CDR2 FQNEAQ, per germline. Deletions cut 4 bases from V and 6 bases from J, with 25 bases between. The CDR3 contains 18 residues.

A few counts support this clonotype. In DNA form, the CDR3 reads TGTGCCAGTAGTATAGGCGGGACAGGAAACTGGGAGCAGTACTTC. It encodes CASSIGGTGNWEQYF. The chain carries TRBV19 and TRBJ2-7; TRBD1 matches at 8 bases. J gave up 7 bases and V 1 base, and 9 bases lay outside the gene matches. From germline, CDR1 is LNHDA and CDR2 SQIVND (reference sequence). This CDR3 is built from 15 residues.

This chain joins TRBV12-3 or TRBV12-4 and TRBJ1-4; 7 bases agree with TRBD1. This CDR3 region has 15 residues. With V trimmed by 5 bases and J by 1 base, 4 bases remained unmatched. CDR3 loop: CASSPTGETNEKLFF. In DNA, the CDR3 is TGTGCCAGCAGTCCAACAGGGGAAACTAATGAAAAACTGTTTTTT.

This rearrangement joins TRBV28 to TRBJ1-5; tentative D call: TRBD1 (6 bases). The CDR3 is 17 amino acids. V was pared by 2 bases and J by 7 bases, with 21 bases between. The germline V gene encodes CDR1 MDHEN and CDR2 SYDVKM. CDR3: CASSLPRTQGGGQPQHF. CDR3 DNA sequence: TGTGCCAGCAGTTTACCCCGGACTCAAGGGGGGGGGCAGCCCCAGCATTTT.

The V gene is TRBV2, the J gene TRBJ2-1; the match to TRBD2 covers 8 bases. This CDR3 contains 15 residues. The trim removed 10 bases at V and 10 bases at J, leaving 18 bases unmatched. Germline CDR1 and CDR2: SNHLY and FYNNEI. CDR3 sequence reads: CATLAGSGSWGEQFF. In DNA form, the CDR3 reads TGTGCCACCTTAGCGGGGAGCGGATCGTGGGGGGAGCAGTTCTTC.

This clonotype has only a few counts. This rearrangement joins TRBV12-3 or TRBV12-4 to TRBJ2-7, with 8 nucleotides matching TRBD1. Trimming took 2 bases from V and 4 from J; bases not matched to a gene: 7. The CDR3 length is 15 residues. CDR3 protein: CASSLRDRSLYEQYF. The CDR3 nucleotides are TGTGCCAGCAGTTTAAGGGACAGGAGCTTATACGAGCAGTACTTC.

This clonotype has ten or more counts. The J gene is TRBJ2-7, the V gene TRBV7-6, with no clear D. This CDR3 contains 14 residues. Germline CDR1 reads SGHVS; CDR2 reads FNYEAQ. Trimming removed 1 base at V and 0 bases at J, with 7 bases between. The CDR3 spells CASSLGLSSYEQYF. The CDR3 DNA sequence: TGTGCCAGCAGCTTAGGACTGAGCTCCTACGAGCAGTACTTC.

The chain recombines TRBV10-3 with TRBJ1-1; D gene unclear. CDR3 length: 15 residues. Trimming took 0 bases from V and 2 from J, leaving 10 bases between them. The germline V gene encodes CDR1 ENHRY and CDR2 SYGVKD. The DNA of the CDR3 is TGTGCCATCAGTGAGTCGGAGGAACCTAACACTGAAGCTTTCTTT. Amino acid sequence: CAISESEEPNTEAFF.

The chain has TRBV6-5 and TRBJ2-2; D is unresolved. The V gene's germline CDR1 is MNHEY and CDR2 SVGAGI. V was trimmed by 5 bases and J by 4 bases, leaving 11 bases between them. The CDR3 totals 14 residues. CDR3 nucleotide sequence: TGTGCCAGCAGTAGAGACTGGAGCACCGGGGAGCTGTTTTTT. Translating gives CASSRDWSTGELFF.

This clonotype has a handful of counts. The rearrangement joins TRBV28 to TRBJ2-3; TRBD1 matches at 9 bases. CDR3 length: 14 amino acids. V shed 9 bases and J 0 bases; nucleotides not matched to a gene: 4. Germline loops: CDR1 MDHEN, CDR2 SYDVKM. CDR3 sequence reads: CASTGGPSTDTQYF. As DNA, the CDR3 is TGTGCCAGTACAGGGGGCCCTAGCACAGATACGCAGTATTTT.

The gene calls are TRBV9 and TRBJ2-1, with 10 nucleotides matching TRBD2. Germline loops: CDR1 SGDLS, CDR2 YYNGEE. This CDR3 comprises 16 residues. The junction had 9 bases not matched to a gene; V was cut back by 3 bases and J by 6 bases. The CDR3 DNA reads TGTGCCAGCAGCGACGTTCTAGCGGGAGTCACCAATGAGCAGTTCTTC. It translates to CASSDVLAGVTNEQFF.

In nucleotides, the CDR3 is TGTGCCAGCAGCCCAAAACAGGGCTACGAGCAGTACTTC. Translated: CASSPKQGYEQYF. The rearrangement uses TRBV7-6 and TRBJ2-7; D may be TRBD1 (6 bases). The length of the CDR3 is 13 residues. CDR1 is SGHVS, CDR2 FNYEAQ, per germline. V was cut by 5 bases and J by 3 bases, with 11 bases left in between.

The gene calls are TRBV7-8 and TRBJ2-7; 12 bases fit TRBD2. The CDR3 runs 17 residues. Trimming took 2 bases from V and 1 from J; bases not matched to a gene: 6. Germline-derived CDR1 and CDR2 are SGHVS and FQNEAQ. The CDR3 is CASSLLGGLAGSYEQYF. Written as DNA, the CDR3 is TGTGCCAGCAGCTTATTAGGCGGACTAGCGGGGTCCTACGAGCAGTACTTC.

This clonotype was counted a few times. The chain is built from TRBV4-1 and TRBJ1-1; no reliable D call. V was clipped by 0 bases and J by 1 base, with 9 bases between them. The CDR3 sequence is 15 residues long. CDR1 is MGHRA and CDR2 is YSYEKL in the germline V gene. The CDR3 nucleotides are TGCGCCAGCAGCCAAGACCGGAATTCGAACACTGAAGCTTTCTTT. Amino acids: CASSQDRNSNTEAFF.

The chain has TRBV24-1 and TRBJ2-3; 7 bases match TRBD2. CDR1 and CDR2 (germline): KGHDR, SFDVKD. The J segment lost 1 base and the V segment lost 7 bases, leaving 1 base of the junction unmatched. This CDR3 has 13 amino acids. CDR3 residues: CATRRGGTDTQYF. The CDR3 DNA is TGTGCCACCAGACGGGGGGGCACAGATACGCAGTATTTT.

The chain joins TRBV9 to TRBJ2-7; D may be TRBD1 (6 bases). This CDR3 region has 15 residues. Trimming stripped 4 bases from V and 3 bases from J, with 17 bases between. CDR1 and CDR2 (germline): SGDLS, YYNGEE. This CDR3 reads CASSPDVGGHYEQYF. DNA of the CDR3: TGTGCCAGCAGCCCAGACGTAGGGGGACACTACGAGCAGTACTTC. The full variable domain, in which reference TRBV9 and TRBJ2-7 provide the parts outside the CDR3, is DSGVTQTPKHLITATGQRVTLRCSPRSGDLSVYWYQQSLDQGLQFLIQYYNGEERAKGNILERFSAQQFPDLHSELNLSSLELGDSALYFCASSPDVGGHYEQYFGPGTRLTVT.

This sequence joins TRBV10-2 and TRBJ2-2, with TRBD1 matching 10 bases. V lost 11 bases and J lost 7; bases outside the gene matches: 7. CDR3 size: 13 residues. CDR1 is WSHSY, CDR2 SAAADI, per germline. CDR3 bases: TGCGCCGGAGGGACAGGGGAGGGCGGGGAGCTGTTTTTT. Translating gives CAGGTGEGGELFF.